Following are 12 T cell receptor beta chains from one sample sequenced in a study of cytomegalovirus exposure and HLA in healthy donors. PCR primers comprised 60 Vbeta and 13 Jbeta primers. Profiled with immunoSEQ multiplex PCR; TCRdb holds only in-frame clones, not every one. This table holds about 52,000 clones, 73% found once. The sample was PBMCs. The receptors originated from a man younger than 30 in good health and CMV-seronegative.

V usage is TRBV11-2 and J usage is TRBJ2-7, with D perhaps matching TRBD2 (5 bases). This CDR3 spans 12 amino acids. Germline V gene data show CDR1 as SGHAT and CDR2 as FQNNGV. The V end was cut by 8 bases, the J end by 1 base, with 9 bases between. The CDR3 region is CASRGLSYEQYF. The CDR3 DNA reads as TGTGCCAGCCGAGGACTTTCCTACGAGCAGTACTTC. Full variable domain (rest looked up from reference TRBV11-2 and TRBJ2-7): EAGVAQSPRYKIIEKRQSVAFWCNPISGHATLYWYQQILGQGPKLLIQFQNNGVVDDSQLPKDRFSAERLKGVDSTLKIQPAKLEDSAVYLCASRGLSYEQYFGPGTRLTVT.

The V and J genes are TRBV7-9 and TRBJ2-3, with D unclear. This CDR3 spans 15 amino acids. V was clipped by 1 base and J by 2 bases, with 10 bases between them. Per germline, CDR1 SEHNR and CDR2 FQNEAQ (reference sequence). CDR3 sequence (DNA): TGTGCCAGCAGCTTAGTAACAGCCGTCACAGATACGCAGTATTTT. It codes for CASSLVTAVTDTQYF. Full variable domain (missing parts from reference TRBV7-9 and TRBJ2-3): DTGVSQNPRHKITKRGQNVTFRCDPISEHNRLYWYRQTLGQGPEFLTYFQNEAQLEKSRLLSDRFSAERPKGSFSTLEIQRTEQGDSAMYLCASSLVTAVTDTQYFGPGTRLTVL.

The chain has TRBV6-1 and TRBJ1-1; 9 bases line up with TRBD1. Germline CDR1 reads MNHNS; CDR2 reads SASEGT. Trimming cost V 6 bases and J 0 bases; bases outside gene matches: 2. This CDR3 region has 14 residues. CDR3 amino acids: CASRGTGMNTEAFF. The CDR3 DNA reads TGTGCCAGCAGGGGGACAGGGATGAACACTGAAGCTTTCTTT.

The V and J genes are TRBV10-3 and TRBJ1-4, with no clear D. The length of the CDR3 is 14 residues. Germline CDR1 ENHRY, CDR2 SYGVKD. V was shortened by 0 bases and J by 5 bases, with 7 bases between the two germline ends. CDR3 sequence reads: CAISESGGNEKLFF. The CDR3 DNA follows: TGTGCCATCAGTGAGTCAGGCGGGAATGAAAAACTGTTTTTT.

V gene TRBV10-3 combines with J gene TRBJ2-7, with TRBD1 as a possible D gene (6 bases). Trimming removed 7 bases from V and 2 bases from J, with 9 bases in between. Germline lookup yields CDR1 ENHRY and CDR2 SYGVKD. The CDR3 totals 12 residues. The CDR3 loop reads CAITRQAYEQYF. The DNA of the CDR3 is TGTGCCATCACCCGACAGGCCTACGAGCAGTACTTC.

This clone appeared a single time. The genes are TRBV7-2 and TRBJ2-2; TRBD2 aligns across 7 bases. With V trimmed by 2 bases and J by 2 bases, 8 bases remained unmatched. Germline V gene data show CDR1 as SGHTA and CDR2 as FQGNSA. The CDR3 sequence is 17 residues long. The CDR3 DNA sequence: TGTGCCAGCAGCTTATTCGGACTAGGGGCCAACACCGGGGAGCTGTTTTTT. This gives the protein CASSLFGLGANTGELFF. Using reference TRBV7-2 and TRBJ2-2 for the parts outside the CDR3, the full variable domain is GAGVSQSPSNKVTEKGKDVELRCDPISGHTALYWYRQSLGQGLEFLIYFQGNSAPDKSGLPSDRFSAERTGGSVSTLTIQRTQQEDSAVYLCASSLFGLGANTGELFFGEGSRLTVL.

This clone was observed a handful of times. The chain is built from TRBV5-6 and TRBJ1-4, with no clear D. Per the germline V gene, CDR1 is SGHDT and CDR2 is YYEEEE. The V end was cut by 4 bases, the J end by 4 bases, with 11 bases between. The CDR3 runs 14 residues. The CDR3 is CASSLRQVNEKLFF. In DNA, the CDR3 is TGTGCCAGCAGCCTTAGACAAGTTAATGAAAAACTGTTTTTT.

CDR3 sequence (DNA): TGTGCCAGCAGCAAAATAATGCGGACCTACGAGCAGTACTTC. Translated, it gives CASSKIMRTYEQYF. V is TRBV11-2 and J is TRBJ2-7; D gene ambiguous. Trimming cost V 5 bases and J 2 bases, with 13 bases left between them. Germline CDR1 reads SGHAT; CDR2 reads FQNNGV. This CDR3 is built from 14 residues.

V is TRBV6-1 and J is TRBJ1-5; 7 nucleotides align to TRBD1. Germline CDR1 reads MNHNS; CDR2 reads SASEGT. CDR3 size: 15 residues. Trimming removed 3 bases from V and 7 bases from J; junction bases left unmatched: 9. CDR3 sequence (DNA): TGTGCCAGCAGTGAGGTCGACAGGGTAGGGCAGCCCCAGCATTTT. Translation gives CASSEVDRVGQPQHF.

A few counts support this clone. The chain carries TRBV4-1 and TRBJ2-2, with TRBD2 matching over 7 bases. CDR1 is MGHRA, CDR2 YSYEKL, per germline. J was trimmed by 4 bases and V by 0 bases; bases with no gene match: 2. The CDR3 is made up of 15 amino acids. The DNA for the CDR3 is TGCGCCAGCAGCCAAGAGACGGGAGGCACCGGGGAGCTGTTTTTT. This codes for CASSQETGGTGELFF.

In its sample, this clone is medium-sized. The chain combines TRBV19 with TRBJ2-7; tentatively, D is TRBD2 (5 bases). Germline CDR1 and CDR2: LNHDA and SQIVND (reference sequence). The ends were cut back, 7 bases at V and 0 bases at J, with 7 bases in the middle. The CDR3 sequence is 12 residues long. The DNA of the CDR3 is TGTGCCAGTACTAGCAGCTCCTACGAGCAGTACTTC. The encoded protein is CASTSSSYEQYF.

This rearrangement joins TRBV12-5 to TRBJ1-4, with TRBD1 matching over 7 bases. Germline trimming cut 6 bases from V and 5 bases from J; bases unmatched to any gene: 12. CDR3 length: 16 residues. Germline lookup yields CDR1 LGHNT and CDR2 FRNRAP. The CDR3 reads CASGIQTGTVNEKLFF. Written as DNA, the CDR3 is TGTGCTAGTGGCATTCAAACCGGGACAGTAAATGAAAAACTGTTTTTT.